This T cell receptor (beta chain) comes out of a study of blood T cell repertoires in COVID-19. Across the study: Donors in the United States, Italy and Spain gave samples during acute or convalescent COVID-19.

Produced via immunoSEQ multiplex PCR; TCRdb's table is partial and in-frame only. The data hold 100,000 or so clones, with roughly 92% observed a single time. The CDR3 extends over 14 amino acids. V gave up 3 bases and J gave up 8 bases; unmatched junction bases: 8. Germline V gene sequence: CDR1 MDHEN, CDR2 SYDVKM. Sequenced input: peripheral blood. The chain combines TRBV28 with TRBJ1-2; 8 bases are shared with TRBD1. The sequence derives from a man aged 65-85 years with acute or convalescent COVID-19. This CDR3 reads CASSLVQGAIGYTF. DNA of the CDR3: TGTGCCAGCAGTTTGGTTCAGGGGGCAATCGGCTACACCTTC.